Detailed here is one T cell receptor beta chain. This sample is part of a study of monozygotic twins with inflammatory bowel disease. From germline, CDR1 is MNHEY and CDR2 SVGEGT. There are 12 residues in the CDR3. After re-calling the 5' RACE reads, TCRdb lists one entry per CDR3 protein, DNA absent. The ten top clones account for around 2%, within a sample of 300,000 to 350,000 distinct CDR3 sequences. This TCR was recovered from a human donor with ulcerative colitis or Crohn's disease, or a healthy co-twin of an affected twin (not recorded which). The chain is built from TRBV6-2 or TRBV6-3 and TRBJ1-1. Sequenced input: blood. CDR3 sequence: CASSYNTNRAFF.